This T cell receptor (beta chain) was documented in a study of T cell clonotyping in hematopoietic cell transplantation. Overall study context: Recipients' pretransplant samples followed cytoreduction.

The protocol was immunoSEQ multiplex PCR, while the TCRdb copy is restricted to in-frame clones and leaves out a portion. The data show about 69,000 clones, with 90% to 96% seen just once and roughly 1.5% held by the top ten. This clone was seen a handful of times. Time point specified: recipient sample about 28 days before transplant, after cytoreduction. V was trimmed by 4 bases and J by 1 base, leaving 14 bases between them. The CDR3 is made up of 15 amino acids. CDR1 is SGHRS, CDR2 YFSETQ, per germline. The V call is TRBV5-1, the J call TRBJ1-1; D gene ambiguous. This clonotype was sampled from a woman in her 50s with acute myeloid leukemia. Some clones in this sample may be carry-over from other donors' samples. Sequences were derived from peripheral blood mononuclear cells, sampled before stem cell transplant. CDR3 sequence: CASSTDQPGNTEAFF. CDR3 nucleotide sequence: TGCGCCAGCAGCACTGATCAACCGGGGAACACTGAAGCTTTCTTT.